These 22 T cell receptor beta chains were all obtained from the same sample, sequenced in a study of neurological immune-mediated disorders. From the 5' RACE reads, TCRdb called clonotypes with MiXCR, one entry per CDR3 protein. The table shows about 44,000 distinct CDR3 sequences, with 20% to 25% occurring only once. Regarding time point: technical triplicate 3. Sequenced sample: PBMCs. The source is a man in his 60s with HTLV-1-associated myelopathy (HAM/TSP).

This clonotype was seen many times. The chain uses TRBV6-5 and TRBJ2-2, with TRBD2 matching over 12 bases. Per the germline V gene, CDR1 is MNHEY and CDR2 is SVGAGI. V lost 4 bases and J lost 4; bases outside the gene matches: 1. CDR3 length equals 15 residues. The CDR3, as DNA: TGTGCCAGCAGTTTGACTAGCGGGGGCACCGGGGAGCTGTTTTTT. Its protein product is CASSLTSGGTGELFF.

This clonotype was counted at least ten times. The rearrangement uses TRBV25-1 and TRBJ2-7, with 8 bases identical to TRBD1. Germline CDR1 and CDR2: MGHDK and SYGVNS. Trimming cost V 6 bases and J 4 bases; bases outside gene matches: 8. This CDR3 has 14 residues. The CDR3: CASSAGTGAYEQYF. CDR3 bases: TGTGCCAGCAGCGCCGGGACAGGCGCATACGAGCAGTACTTC.

This clonotype has a count of ten or more. The chain recombines TRBV5-6 with TRBJ1-2; 8 nucleotides line up with TRBD1. Trimming at V came to 4 bases and at J to 4 bases, leaving 6 bases not matched to a gene. CDR3 size: 14 residues. The germline CDR1 and CDR2 sequences are SGHDT and YYEEEE. CDR3 DNA: TGTGCCAGCAGCCGGGACAGGCCCAGCTATGGCTACACCTTC. Residues: CASSRDRPSYGYTF.

The genes are TRBV12-3 or TRBV12-4 and TRBJ2-3, with D perhaps TRBD1 (6 bases). The CDR3 extends over 13 amino acids. Trimming removed 3 bases at V and 7 bases at J, with 11 bases between. CDR3 sequence reads: CASSLVQGNTQYF. CDR3 DNA: TGTGCCAGCAGTTTGGTTCAGGGGAATACGCAGTATTTT.

This clonotype has a count of ten or more. This sequence joins TRBV20-1 and TRBJ2-7, with D unclear. Germline CDR1 and CDR2: DFQATT and SNEGSKA (reference sequence). With 0 bases removed from V and 5 bases from J, the gap between germline ends came to 14 bases. CDR3 length: 14 residues. CDR3 sequence (DNA): TGCAGTGCTAGAGATCCGAAAACGGGTAACGAGCAGTACTTC. This sequence encodes CSARDPKTGNEQYF.

In its sample, this clonotype is medium-sized. The CDR3 reads CASSLRGGETQYF. In DNA form, the CDR3 reads TGTGCCAGCAGCCTCCGTGGGGGGGAGACCCAGTACTTC. V is TRBV7-2 and J is TRBJ2-5; D perhaps matches TRBD2 (6 bases). Germline lookup yields CDR1 SGHTA and CDR2 FQGNSA. The CDR3 has 13 residues. V lost 5 bases and J 5 bases, leaving 12 bases between the germline ends.

In this sample, this clonotype turned up many times. The rearrangement joins TRBV10-3 to TRBJ1-5, with TRBD1 matching over 11 bases. Unmatched junction bases numbered 3, after V lost 5 bases and J lost 6 bases. The CDR3 has 14 amino acids. The germline CDR1 and CDR2 sequences are ENHRY and SYGVKD. The chain's CDR3 is CAISRTGGGQPQHF. The DNA for the CDR3 is TGTGCCATCAGTCGGACAGGGGGCGGTCAGCCCCAGCATTTT.

The chain combines TRBV5-1 with TRBJ2-5, with D tentatively TRBD1 (6 bases). The ends were cut back, 3 bases at V and 2 bases at J, with 11 bases in the middle. The CDR3 length is 14 residues. Germline V gene lookup returns CDR1 SGHRS and CDR2 YFSETQ. The CDR3 DNA follows: TGCGCCAGCAGCTGGTCAGGGGTACAAGAGACCCAGTACTTC. Encoded protein: CASSWSGVQETQYF.

The rearrangement uses TRBV6-5 and TRBJ1-5; the D gene is possibly TRBD1 (5 bases). Germline lookup yields CDR1 MNHEY and CDR2 SVGAGI. This CDR3 comprises 16 residues. V was clipped by 4 bases and J by 3 bases, with 16 bases between them. The CDR3 DNA reads TGTGCCAGCAGTTCGTCTGGGGGAACGAACAATCAGCCCCAGCATTTT. This sequence encodes CASSSSGGTNNQPQHF.

This clonotype came up many times. V gene TRBV5-1 combines with J gene TRBJ2-6; D may be TRBD1 or TRBD2 (5 bases each). Germline V lookup: CDR1 SGHRS, CDR2 YFSETQ. The CDR3 length is 15 residues. The V end was cut by 7 bases, the J end by 0 bases, with 11 bases between. The CDR3 protein is CASQPGPSGANVLTF. For the CDR3, the DNA is TGCGCCAGCCAACCGGGGCCCTCTGGGGCCAACGTCCTGACTTTC.

This clonotype has more than one count but fewer than ten. The rearrangement links TRBV7-9 to TRBJ2-7; D possibly corresponds to TRBD1 (6 bases). CDR1 is SEHNR, CDR2 FQNEAQ, per germline (reference sequence). V was shortened by 5 bases and J by 0 bases, with 11 bases between the two germline ends. This CDR3 has 14 amino acids. The DNA for the CDR3 is TGTGCCAGCAGCGCAGGACAGCACTCCTACGAGCAGTACTTC. Encoded protein: CASSAGQHSYEQYF.

This sequence joins TRBV4-1 and TRBJ2-7, with no clear D. This CDR3 region has 13 residues. With 1 base removed from V and 1 base from J, the gap between germline ends came to 5 bases. CDR1 and CDR2 (germline): MGHRA, YSYEKL. Here the CDR3 DNA reads TGCGCCAGCAGCCAAGGACCATCCTACGAGCAGTACTTC. Residues: CASSQGPSYEQYF.

CDR3 region: CASRITGGFSGNTIYF. CDR3 in DNA: TGTGCCAGCAGGATAACCGGGGGTTTCTCTGGAAACACCATATATTTT. This chain joins TRBV6-6 and TRBJ1-3; tentatively, D is TRBD1 (5 bases). The germline gives CDR1 MNHNY, CDR2 SVGAGI (reference sequence). The CDR3 is 16 residues long. Trimming removed 6 bases at V and 0 bases at J, with 15 bases between.

This clonotype occurred many times. CDR3 in DNA: TGCAGTGGGGTTTGGTCGGAGACCCAGTACTTC. This sequence encodes CSGVWSETQYF. The J gene is TRBJ2-5, the V gene TRBV20-1; D not resolved. Germline values: CDR1 DFQATT, CDR2 SNEGSKA (reference sequence). The CDR3 totals 11 residues. Trimming removed 7 bases at V and 5 bases at J, with 11 bases between.

In its sample, this clonotype was seen many times. The chain links TRBV20-1 to TRBJ2-1; D gene uncertain. V lost 3 bases and J 2 bases, leaving 8 bases between the germline ends. The CDR3 runs 13 residues. The V gene's germline CDR1 is DFQATT and CDR2 SNEGSKA (reference sequence). CDR3 sequence reads: CSASGLAYNEQFF. The CDR3 nucleotides are TGCAGTGCTAGTGGGCTAGCCTACAATGAGCAGTTCTTC.

Comments on this clonotype: This may be a read error: a much more frequent sequence differs by one nucleotide. The chain employs TRBV5-1 and TRBJ1-1; D unclear. CDR3 length: 14 amino acids. Looked up from germline, CDR1 is SGHRS and CDR2 is YFSETQ. Trimming shortened V by 0 bases and J by 0 bases, and 6 bases separated the two germline ends. The CDR3 protein is CASSLAALNTEAFF. The CDR3 nucleotides read TGCGCCAGCAGCTTGGCGGCACTGAACACTGAAGCTTTCTTT.

This clonotype has a count of ten or more. The V call is TRBV14, the J call TRBJ2-6; D gene uncertain. This CDR3 contains 15 residues. The ends were cut back, 6 bases at V and 4 bases at J, with 13 bases in the middle. Looked up from germline, CDR1 is SGHDN and CDR2 is FVKESK. DNA of the CDR3: TGTGCCAGCAGTCAGGCCGGAACCGGGGCCAACGTCCTGACTTTC. As protein: CASSQAGTGANVLTF. Based on the CDR3 plus reference TRBV14 and TRBJ2-6, the full variable domain is EAGVTQFPSHSVIEKGQTVTLRCDPISGHDNLYWYRRVMGKEIKFLLHFVKESKQDESGMPNNRFLAERTGGTYSTLKVQPAELEDSGVYFCASSQAGTGANVLTFGAGSRLTVL.

In its sample, this clonotype was seen many times. The genes are TRBV12-3 or TRBV12-4 and TRBJ1-3; weak D call: TRBD1 (5 bases). CDR3 size: 14 residues. V lost 2 bases and J 6 bases, leaving 11 bases between the germline ends. The CDR3 DNA reads as TGTGCCAGCAGTTTACCGCAGGGAGTAAACACCATATATTTT. Its translation: CASSLPQGVNTIYF.

The V and J genes are TRBV24-1 and TRBJ2-1, with TRBD2 matching over 9 bases. This CDR3 has 17 amino acids. The V segment lost 1 base and the J segment 0 bases; nucleotides outside the gene matches: 3. Germline loops: CDR1 KGHDR, CDR2 SFDVKD. As DNA, the CDR3 is TGTGCCACCAGTGATTTCAATAGCGGGAGCTCCTACAATGAGCAGTTCTTC. It is translated as CATSDFNSGSSYNEQFF.

In its sample, this clonotype ranks as medium-sized. V is TRBV29-1 and J is TRBJ1-2; 7 positions match TRBD1. Looked up from germline, CDR1 is SQVTM and CDR2 is ANQGSEA. Trimming at V came to 5 bases and at J to 6 bases, leaving 9 bases not matched to a gene. This CDR3 region has 13 residues. The CDR3 protein is CSVSTRGGNGYTF. The CDR3 DNA is TGCAGCGTTTCAACAAGAGGGGGCAATGGCTACACCTTC.

This rearrangement joins TRBV20-1 to TRBJ2-1, with 7 bases identical to TRBD1. Unmatched junction bases numbered 3, after V lost 7 bases and J lost 3 bases. Per germline, CDR1 DFQATT and CDR2 SNEGSKA (reference sequence). The CDR3 length is 12 residues. The CDR3: CSVGDSYNEQFF. Here the CDR3 DNA reads TGCAGTGTGGGGGACAGCTACAATGAGCAGTTCTTC.

The table lists this clonotype with many counts. CDR3 in DNA: TGCGCCAGTGCCGGACAGGGGGACACTGAAGCTTTCTTT. It codes for CASAGQGDTEAFF. The V gene is TRBV5-1, the J gene TRBJ1-1, with TRBD1 matching over 10 bases. The CDR3 sequence is 13 residues long. V lost 8 bases, J lost 3 bases, and 4 bases stayed unmatched. CDR1 and CDR2 (germline): SGHRS, YFSETQ.